This T cell receptor beta chain was identified in a study of CD8 T cells in ankylosing spondylitis. Study findings and constraints: Seven to nine highly homologous variants formed a TCR beta motif that appeared characteristic of ankylosing spondylitis blood. Earlier literature documents some of the motif variants in reactive arthritis synovial fluid and blood.

Each CDR3 protein gets one entry after TCRdb re-called the 5' RACE reads with MiXCR. The repertoire holds 200,000 to 250,000 distinct CDR3 sequences, with 8% to 11% as singletons. The length of the CDR3 is 13 residues. V was clipped by 5 bases and J by 7 bases, with 14 bases between them. CDR1 and CDR2 from the germline V gene are SGHVS and FNYEAQ. Ten or more counts support this clonotype. The antigen is undetermined. V and J are TRBV7-6 and TRBJ2-5; D not certain. The sequence came from a male donor with ankylosing spondylitis or in good health (not recorded which). Sequenced: blood, either unsorted or a sorted T cell fraction (not recorded which). CDR3 amino acids: CASSEVPDGTQYF. The CDR3 bases are TGTGCCAGCAGCGAAGTACCGGATGGGACCCAGTACTTC. The full variable domain, rest sourced from reference TRBV7-6 and TRBJ2-5, is GAGVSQSPRYKVTKRGQDVALRCDPISGHVSLYWYRQALGQGPEFLTYFNYEAQQDKSGLPNDRFSAERPEGSISTLTIQRTEQRDSAMYRCASSEVPDGTQYFGPGTRLLVL.